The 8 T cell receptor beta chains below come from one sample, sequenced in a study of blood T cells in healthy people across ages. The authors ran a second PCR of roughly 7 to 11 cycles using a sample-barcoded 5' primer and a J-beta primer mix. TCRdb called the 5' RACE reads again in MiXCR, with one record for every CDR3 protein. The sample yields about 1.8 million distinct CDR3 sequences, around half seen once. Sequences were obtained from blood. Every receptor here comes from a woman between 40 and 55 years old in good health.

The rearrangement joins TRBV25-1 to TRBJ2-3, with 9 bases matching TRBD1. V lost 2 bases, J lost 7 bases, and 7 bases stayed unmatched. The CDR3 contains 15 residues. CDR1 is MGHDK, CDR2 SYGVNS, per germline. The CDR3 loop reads CASSEGTGRLYTQYF. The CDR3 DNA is TGTGCCAGCAGTGAAGGGACAGGGCGACTGTATACGCAGTATTTT.

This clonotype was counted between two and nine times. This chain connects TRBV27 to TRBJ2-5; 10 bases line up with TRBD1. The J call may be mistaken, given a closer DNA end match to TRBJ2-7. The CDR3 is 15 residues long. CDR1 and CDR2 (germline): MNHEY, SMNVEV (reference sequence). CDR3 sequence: CASSFLSDRGDEQYF. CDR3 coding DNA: TGTGCCAGCAGTTTTCTATCGGACAGGGGGGACGAGCAGTACTTC.

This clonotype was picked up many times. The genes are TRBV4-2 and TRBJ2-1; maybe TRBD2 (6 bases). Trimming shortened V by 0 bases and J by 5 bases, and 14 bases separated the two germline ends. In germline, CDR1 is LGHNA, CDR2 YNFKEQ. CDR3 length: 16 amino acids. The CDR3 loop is CASSQDNSGPHNEQFF. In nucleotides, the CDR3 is TGTGCCAGCAGCCAAGATAATAGCGGTCCGCACAATGAGCAGTTCTTC.

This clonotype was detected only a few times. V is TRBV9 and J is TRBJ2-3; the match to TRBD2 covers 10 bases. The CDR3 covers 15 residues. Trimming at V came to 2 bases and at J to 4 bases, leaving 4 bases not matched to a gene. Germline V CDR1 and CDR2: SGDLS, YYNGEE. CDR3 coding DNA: TGTGCCAGCAGCGTTAGCGGGGGGTTATCAGATACGCAGTATTTT. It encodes CASSVSGGLSDTQYF.

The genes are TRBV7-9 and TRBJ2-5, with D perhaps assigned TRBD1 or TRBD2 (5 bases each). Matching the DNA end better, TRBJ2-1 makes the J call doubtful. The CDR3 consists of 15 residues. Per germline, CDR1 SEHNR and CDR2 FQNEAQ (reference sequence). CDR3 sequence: CASSRDQRIQETQFF. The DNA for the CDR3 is TGTGCCAGCAGCCGGGACCAGCGGATCCAAGAGACCCAGTTCTTC.

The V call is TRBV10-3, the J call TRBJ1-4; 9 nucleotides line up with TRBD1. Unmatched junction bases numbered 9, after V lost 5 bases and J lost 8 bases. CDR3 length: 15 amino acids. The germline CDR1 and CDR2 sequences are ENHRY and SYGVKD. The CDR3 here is CAISPQQGALEKLFF. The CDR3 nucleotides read TGTGCCATCAGTCCCCAACAGGGGGCTCTGGAAAAACTGTTTTTT.

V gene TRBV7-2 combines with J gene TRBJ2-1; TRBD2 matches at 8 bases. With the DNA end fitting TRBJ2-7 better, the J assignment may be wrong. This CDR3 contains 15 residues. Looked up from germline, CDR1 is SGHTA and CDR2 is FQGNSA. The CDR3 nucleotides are TGTGCCAGCAGCGGAGCGGGGGTATCCTACAATGAGCAGTACTTC. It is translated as CASSGAGVSYNEQYF.

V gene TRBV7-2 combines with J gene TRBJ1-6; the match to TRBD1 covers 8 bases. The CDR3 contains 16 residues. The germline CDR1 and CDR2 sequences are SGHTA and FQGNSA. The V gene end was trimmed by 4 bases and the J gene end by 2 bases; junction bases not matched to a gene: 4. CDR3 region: CASSSDRVAYNSPLHF. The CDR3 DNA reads TGTGCCAGCAGCTCGGACAGGGTGGCCTATAATTCACCCCTCCACTTT.